Reported below is one TCR beta chain. As yet, its antigen is unknown. Trimming cost V 4 bases and J 1 base; bases outside gene matches: 10. Germline values: CDR1 SGHRS, CDR2 YFSETQ. This CDR3 comprises 16 residues. These data are taken from a study of shared clonotypes between healthy human individuals. Study-wide findings and caveats: Few donors limited the genetic and exposure-history diversity represented.

The data were produced by immunoSEQ multiplex PCR, yet TCRdb's version contains in-frame clones alone and is incomplete. The table has about 2.4 million clones, around 94% seen once. This TCR was sampled from a man younger than 30 in good health. The specimen sequenced was naive CD4+ T cells sorted from blood. Subset meaning: CD45RA+ positively selected. V and J are TRBV5-1 and TRBJ2-5; 7 positions match TRBD2. The CDR3 coding sequence is TGCGCCAGCAGCCCGCCCTCAGCGGGGATCCAAGAGACCCAGTACTTC. It codes for CASSPPSAGIQETQYF.